This TCR beta chain is drawn from a study of radiotherapy plus CTLA-4 blockade in lung cancer. Study context: Of all patients, under 20% responded objectively and 25% to 40% showed disease control.

CTLA-4 blockade using ipilimumab, together with focal radiation, was received by patients with chemo-refractory metastatic non-small-cell lung cancer. General study results and limits: After radiotherapy and ipilimumab, tumor-derived clones expanded in peripheral blood.

The germline gives CDR1 MDHEN, CDR2 SYDVKM. The ends lost 6 bases at V and 4 bases at J; junction bases unmatched: 5. This CDR3 has 14 residues. Sequenced by immunoSEQ multiplex PCR; TCRdb stores in-frame clones only, minus some. The sample holds tens of thousands of clones, 77% seen once. Worth noting for this clone: Its antigen is currently unknown.

The chain has TRBV28 and TRBJ1-4, with 7 positions matching TRBD1. Sample: peripheral blood, taken from a patient treated with radiotherapy plus ipilimumab. The TCR originated in a human donor with non-small cell lung cancer that progressed on radiotherapy plus ipilimumab. CDR3: CASSRQGRNEKLFF. CDR3 nucleotides: TGTGCCAGCAGCCGACAGGGACGTAATGAAAAACTGTTTTTT.